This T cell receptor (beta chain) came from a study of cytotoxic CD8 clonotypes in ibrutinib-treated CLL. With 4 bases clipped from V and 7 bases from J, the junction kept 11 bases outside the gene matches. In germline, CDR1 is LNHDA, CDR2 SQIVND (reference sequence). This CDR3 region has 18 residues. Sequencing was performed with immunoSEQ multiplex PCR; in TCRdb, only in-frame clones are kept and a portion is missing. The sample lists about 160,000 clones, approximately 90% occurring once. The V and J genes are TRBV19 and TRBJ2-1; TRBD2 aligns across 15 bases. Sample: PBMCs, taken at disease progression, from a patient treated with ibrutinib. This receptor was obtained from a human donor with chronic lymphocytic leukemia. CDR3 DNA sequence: TGTGCCAGTAGTACCCGGACTAGCGGGAGGGCCTTGGGTAATGAGCAGTTCTTC. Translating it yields CASSTRTSGRALGNEQFF. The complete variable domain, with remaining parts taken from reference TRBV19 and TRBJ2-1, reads DGGITQSPKYLFRKEGQNVTLSCEQNLNHDAMYWYRQDPGQGLRLIYYSQIVNDFQKGDIAEGYSVSREKKESFPLTVTSAQKNPTAFYLCASSTRTSGRALGNEQFFGPGTRLTVL.